This paragraph reports one T cell receptor beta chain. Seattle-derived patients entered the study during active infection and were followed longitudinally. This record comes from a study of blood T cell repertoires in COVID-19. Overall study context: Sample material is recorded as cDNA or gDNA derived from T cells, B-cell-depleted T cells, or PBMCs.

Generated by immunoSEQ multiplex PCR, the TCRdb table keeps only in-frame clones and is missing some. The data contain under 450,000 clones, about 91% of them singletons. Germline V gene sequence: CDR1 MNHEY, CDR2 SVGAGI. This CDR3 has 12 amino acids. V shed 6 bases and J shed 6 bases, with 11 bases lying between them. The J gene is TRBJ1-2, the V gene TRBV6-5; possibly TRBD1 for D (6 bases). The receptor was isolated from a woman aged 45-60 years with COVID-19, enrolled during active disease. Source material: peripheral blood. The CDR3 bases are TGTGCCAGCAGATATACAGGGAATGGCTACACCTTC. This codes for CASRYTGNGYTF.